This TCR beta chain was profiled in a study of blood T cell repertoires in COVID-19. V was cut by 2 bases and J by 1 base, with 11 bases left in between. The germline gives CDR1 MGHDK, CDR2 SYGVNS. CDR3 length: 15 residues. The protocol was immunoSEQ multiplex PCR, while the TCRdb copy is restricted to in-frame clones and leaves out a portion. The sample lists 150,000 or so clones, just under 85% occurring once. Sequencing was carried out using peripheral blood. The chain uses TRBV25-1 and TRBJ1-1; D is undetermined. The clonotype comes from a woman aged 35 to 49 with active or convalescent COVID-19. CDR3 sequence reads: CASSESGGRNTEAFF. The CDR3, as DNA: TGTGCCAGCAGTGAAAGCGGAGGGAGGAACACTGAAGCTTTCTTT.